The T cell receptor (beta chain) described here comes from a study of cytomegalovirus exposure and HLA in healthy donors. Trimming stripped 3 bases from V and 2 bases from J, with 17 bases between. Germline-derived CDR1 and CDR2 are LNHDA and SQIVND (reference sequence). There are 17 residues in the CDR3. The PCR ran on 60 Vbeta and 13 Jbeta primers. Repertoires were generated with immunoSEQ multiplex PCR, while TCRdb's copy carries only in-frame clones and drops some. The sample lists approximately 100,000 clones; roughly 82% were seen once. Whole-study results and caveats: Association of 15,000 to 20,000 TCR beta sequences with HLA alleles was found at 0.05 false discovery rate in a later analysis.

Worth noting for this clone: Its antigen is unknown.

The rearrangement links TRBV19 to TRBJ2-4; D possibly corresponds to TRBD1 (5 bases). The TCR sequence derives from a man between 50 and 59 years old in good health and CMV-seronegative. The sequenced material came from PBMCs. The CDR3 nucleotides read TGTGCCAGTAGTATGTTTGGGGCCGAGAGCTCCAAAAACATTCAGTACTTC. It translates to CASSMFGAESSKNIQYF.